Sequencing of this T cell receptor beta chain was carried out in a study of blood T cell repertoires in COVID-19. Study details: T cells, B-cell-depleted T cells, or PBMCs provided the cDNA or gDNA that served as material.

As processed by the authors: The authors estimated nucleated cell counts from reference gene primer amplification. Only in-frame clones appear in the TCRdb table, and some are missing; sequencing was by immunoSEQ multiplex PCR. The DNA was the basis for D and trimming; V, J and clone size are from that table. The sample includes some 300,000 clones, 80% to 90% of them seen just once. The germline gives CDR1 MNHEY, CDR2 SVGAGI. Trimming took off 8 bases at V and 6 bases at J, with 13 bases between the two ends. The CDR3 totals 13 residues. The specimen was peripheral blood. This chain connects TRBV6-5 to TRBJ1-4; possibly TRBD1 for D (6 bases). The receptor was isolated from a woman in her fifties or sixties with COVID-19, enrolled during active disease. The CDR3 sequence is CASSDRWDEKLFF. The CDR3 DNA sequence: TGTGCCAGCTCAGACAGGTGGGATGAAAAACTGTTTTTT.